This T cell receptor beta chain was identified in a study of CD8+ T cells in alopecia areata. The junction had 6 bases not matched to a gene; V was cut back by 6 bases and J by 4 bases. The CDR3 runs 16 residues. In germline, CDR1 is NSQYPW, CDR2 LRSPGD (reference sequence). Study-wide results and limits: Scalp lesions, especially in alopecia totalis/universalis, had higher clonality than normal scalp.

TCR sequencing used cDNA made by reverse transcription of extracted RNA. Generated by immunoSEQ multiplex PCR, the TCRdb table keeps only in-frame clones and is missing some. Altogether over 250,000 clones were found in the sample, and no singletons occur. As to this clone: The antigen remains unidentified. Gene names and germline refer to mouse. The read is 4 residues too short to cover the CDR3 end, so that end is filled in from the germline J gene.

A sort of pooled cutaneous lymph node cells used CD4, CD8alpha, NKG2D, NKG2ACE and other stains. Sequencing was carried out using CD4+ T cells sorted from a lymph node. The clonotype was recovered from a C3H/HeJ mouse with alopecia areata. The strain's MHC haplotype is H2-k. J is TRBJ2-2 and V is TRBV1; 12 bases agree with TRBD1. The CDR3 sequence: CTCRTGTGGGTGQLYF. The DNA read from the CDR3 is TGCACCTGCAGAACCGGGACAGGGGGCGGCACCGGG.